Following are 31 T cell receptor beta chains from one sample sequenced in a study of identifying expanded T cells in peripheral blood. The table came from immunoSEQ multiplex PCR; TCRdb's copy has only in-frame clones and leaves some out. The sample includes some 120,000 clones, around 84% of them seen just once. Sequencing was performed on blood. Receptors were obtained from a person aged 18 to 75 in good health.

V and J are TRBV21-1 and TRBJ1-2; the table's D call of TRBD1 was not tested on the DNA. TRBV21-1 is marked as a pseudogene. The CDR3 has 19 amino acids. CDR3 residues: CASSKWGRCRGFYLYGYTF. CDR3 nucleotides: TGTGCCAGCAGCAAGTGGGGTAGGTGTAGGGGGTTTTATCTTTATGGCTACACCTTC.

The V gene is TRBV6-5, the J gene TRBJ1-4, with a possible D match to TRBD1 (6 bases). Trimming removed 6 bases from V and 7 bases from J, with 15 bases in between. The CDR3 contains 14 residues. The V gene's germline CDR1 is MNHEY and CDR2 SVGAGI. The CDR3 DNA is TGTGCCAGCAGCCTATACAGGGAGGCTGAAAAACTGTTTTTT. This codes for CASSLYREAEKLFF.

V and J are TRBV18 and TRBJ2-7; D not certain. V lost 3 bases and J 0 bases, leaving 12 bases between the germline ends. The germline V gene has CDR1 KGHSH and CDR2 LQKENI. The CDR3 runs to 15 residues. The CDR3 DNA follows: TGTGCCAGCTCACCTTCGGCGGCACACTCCTACGAGCAGTACTTC. Translated, it gives CASSPSAAHSYEQYF.

DNA for the CDR3: TGCGCCAGCCAGAAGGGGGCGAATGAAAAACTGTTTTTT. Encoded protein: CASQKGANEKLFF. The rearrangement uses TRBV5-1 and TRBJ1-4, with 7 bases aligning to TRBD1. CDR1 is SGHRS and CDR2 is YFSETQ in the germline V gene. The V gene end was trimmed by 7 bases and the J gene end by 5 bases; junction bases not matched to a gene: 5. The CDR3 runs 13 residues.

Comments on this clone: Other DNA sequences within the sample encode an identical CDR3. The chain recombines TRBV6-6 with TRBJ1-5, with 7 bases matching TRBD1. The germline V gene has CDR1 MNHNY and CDR2 SVGAGI (reference sequence). V lost 6 bases to trimming and J lost 5 bases; unmatched junction nucleotides: 1. This CDR3 has 12 residues. The CDR3 loop is CASSRGDQPQHF. DNA of the CDR3: TGTGCCAGCAGCAGGGGGGATCAGCCCCAGCATTTT.

The chain employs TRBV9 and TRBJ2-3; D gene uncertain. This CDR3 region has 12 residues. V dropped 4 bases and J dropped 0 bases, with 3 bases sitting between them. Germline V gene sequence: CDR1 SGDLS, CDR2 YYNGEE. CDR3 sequence (DNA): TGTGCCAGCAGCTTTAGCACAGATACGCAGTATTTT. Its translation: CASSFSTDTQYF.

J is TRBJ2-1 and V is TRBV10-2; perhaps D is TRBD1 or TRBD2 (6 bases each). Germline-derived CDR1 and CDR2 are WSHSY and SAAADI. The CDR3 consists of 13 residues. Trimming shortened V by 8 bases and J by 12 bases, and 20 bases separated the two germline ends. The CDR3 sequence: CASAEGVSAPQFF. DNA for the CDR3: TGCGCCAGCGCGGAGGGGGTCTCGGCCCCGCAGTTCTTC.

The sample holds a few counts of this clone. This chain connects TRBV5-1 to TRBJ1-6, with D perhaps TRBD1 (6 bases). Germline V lookup: CDR1 SGHRS, CDR2 YFSETQ. The V and J ends lost 0 bases and 8 bases respectively, with 12 bases between them. There are 15 residues in the CDR3. The CDR3 DNA sequence: TGCGCCAGCAGCTTGGTACAGGGACTAGATTCACCCCTCCACTTT. Translated, it gives CASSLVQGLDSPLHF.

This chain links TRBV5-6 with TRBJ2-7; unclear D gene. CDR1 and CDR2 (germline): SGHDT, YYEEEE. V was cut by 1 base and J by 2 bases, with 7 bases left in between. This CDR3 is 13 amino acids long. The CDR3 nucleotides are TGTGCCAGCAGCTTGTGGGGTCCCTACGAGCAGTACTTC. Residues: CASSLWGPYEQYF.

The rearrangement uses TRBV19 and TRBJ1-5; weak D call: TRBD1 (5 bases). CDR3 length: 14 residues. Germline CDR1 and CDR2: LNHDA and SQIVND (reference sequence). Trimming removed 6 bases from V and 4 bases from J, with 13 bases in between. The CDR3 bases are TGTGCCAGTAGGGGGGGACCCACTAATCAGCCCCAGCATTTT. Its translation: CASRGGPTNQPQHF.

The chain couples TRBV15 to TRBJ1-1; tentative D call: TRBD1 (5 bases). Per germline, CDR1 LNHNV and CDR2 YYDKDF (reference sequence). CDR3 length equals 14 residues. V was trimmed by 8 bases and J by 1 base, leaving 14 bases between them. The CDR3 is CATGPTAPNTEAFF. The CDR3 DNA reads TGTGCCACCGGCCCGACAGCTCCGAACACTGAAGCTTTCTTT.

CDR3 coding DNA: TGTGCCAGCAGTTACTGGAGCGACAGGGGGAACAATGAGCAGTTCTTC. It specifies CASSYWSDRGNNEQFF. The chain joins TRBV6-5 to TRBJ2-1; 9 nucleotides match TRBD1. Germline trimming cut 1 base from V and 5 bases from J; bases unmatched to any gene: 6. The germline V gene encodes CDR1 MNHEY and CDR2 SVGAGI. This CDR3 region has 16 residues.

The table lists this clone with a few counts. The chain has TRBV7-2 and TRBJ1-6; tentatively, D is TRBD1 (5 bases). CDR1 and CDR2 (germline): SGHTA, FQGNSA. This CDR3 is 14 amino acids long. V lost 1 base and J lost 10, with 11 bases in between. Written as DNA, the CDR3 is TGTGCCAGCAGCTTAGTAGGGGACGGGTCACCCCTCCACTTT. Its translation is CASSLVGDGSPLHF.

The chain employs TRBV4-2 and TRBJ2-1; TRBD2 agrees at 7 bases. V shed 4 bases and J 7 bases; nucleotides not matched to a gene: 13. The CDR3 loop spans 16 amino acids. CDR1 is LGHNA and CDR2 is YNFKEQ in the germline V gene. CDR3 sequence: CASSPADLAATNEQFF. The CDR3 nucleotides are TGTGCCAGCAGCCCCGCAGATCTAGCGGCGACTAATGAGCAGTTCTTC.

V gene TRBV9 combines with J gene TRBJ1-1; weak D call: TRBD1 (6 bases). Deletions cut 4 bases from V and 0 bases from J, with 13 bases between. Germline V gene lookup returns CDR1 SGDLS and CDR2 YYNGEE. The CDR3 loop spans 15 amino acids. The chain's CDR3 is CASSLGQSMNTEAFF. DNA of the CDR3: TGTGCCAGCAGCCTAGGACAGTCTATGAACACTGAAGCTTTCTTT.

This clone was seen a single time. The J gene is TRBJ2-2, the V gene TRBV11-3; TRBD2 matches at 8 bases. Trimming cost V 1 base and J 6 bases; bases outside gene matches: 13. Germline assignment: CDR1 SGHNT and CDR2 YENEEA. The CDR3 runs to 18 residues. This CDR3 reads CASSLGLSGASRSGELFF. The CDR3 DNA is TGTGCCAGCAGCTTAGGGCTTAGCGGGGCGTCCCGTTCCGGGGAGCTGTTTTTT. The full variable domain, with the rest looked up from reference TRBV11-3 and TRBJ2-2, is EAGVVQSPRYKIIEKKQPVAFWCNPISGHNTLYWYLQNLGQGPELLIRYENEEAVDDSQLPKDRFSAERLKGVDSTLKIQPAELGDSAVYLCASSLGLSGASRSGELFFGEGSRLTVL.

This sequence joins TRBV28 and TRBJ1-5, with D unclear. Germline V gives CDR1 MDHEN, CDR2 SYDVKM. Trimming shortened V by 1 base and J by 5 bases, and 12 bases separated the two germline ends. The CDR3 contains 15 residues. The CDR3 coding sequence is TGTGCCAGCAGTTTATCCACGGGAGGTGATCAGCCCCAGCATTTT. Translating it yields CASSLSTGGDQPQHF.

The chain couples TRBV7-2 to TRBJ1-4; D unclear. This CDR3 comprises 13 residues. Germline CDR1 is SGHTA and CDR2 is FQGNSA. V lost 7 bases, J lost 2 bases, and 8 bases lay in between. The CDR3 DNA reads as TGTGCCAGCACCTACTCCACTAATGAAAAACTGTTTTTT. Its translation: CASTYSTNEKLFF.

V usage is TRBV6-5 and J usage is TRBJ1-1; 11 nucleotides align to TRBD1. CDR1 MNHEY and CDR2 SVGAGI come from the germline V gene. There are 15 residues in the CDR3. J was trimmed by 4 bases and V by 2 bases; bases with no gene match: 3. Here the CDR3 DNA reads TGTGCCAGCAGTTACGGACAGGGGGCTTTCACTGAAGCTTTCTTT. This codes for CASSYGQGAFTEAFF.

This clone was recorded once. The chain joins TRBV7-7 to TRBJ2-1, with a tentative D call TRBD2 (7 bases). Trimming removed 5 bases at V and 10 bases at J, with 15 bases between. This CDR3 region has 13 residues. Germline CDR1 reads SSHAT; CDR2 reads FNYEAQ (reference sequence). Here the CDR3 DNA reads TGTGCCAGCAGCAAGCACGGGGGGCTGGAGCAGTTCTTC. It translates to CASSKHGGLEQFF. Drawing the rest from reference TRBV7-7 and TRBJ2-1, the complete variable domain is GAGVSQSPRYKVTKRGQDVTLRCDPISSHATLYWYQQALGQGPEFLTYFNYEAQPDKSGLPSDRFSAERPEGSISTLTIQRTEQRDSAMYRCASSKHGGLEQFFGPGTRLTVL.

The genes are TRBV4-3 and TRBJ2-3; tentative D call: TRBD2 (6 bases). Germline V gives CDR1 LGHNA, CDR2 YSLEER. CDR3 size: 13 residues. Trimming took off 8 bases at V and 2 bases at J, with 11 bases between the two ends. CDR3 DNA sequence: TGCGCCAGCCGGGACTCTTACACAGATACGCAGTATTTT. Translating gives CASRDSYTDTQYF.

This clone turned up a few times. The chain recombines TRBV6-5 with TRBJ1-2, with D maybe TRBD1 (6 bases). Germline V gene lookup returns CDR1 MNHEY and CDR2 SVGAGI. V lost 6 bases to trimming and J lost 2 bases, with 13 bases between them. The CDR3 totals 14 residues. In nucleotides, the CDR3 is TGTGCCAGCAGGGCAGCGGGACAAAACTATGGCTACACCTTC. Translating it yields CASRAAGQNYGYTF.

This chain uses TRBV9 with TRBJ2-3; no clear D. CDR3 size: 11 residues. Germline loops: CDR1 SGDLS, CDR2 YYNGEE. Trimming pared 3 bases from V and 5 bases from J, leaving 4 bases between. The CDR3 loop reads CASSALDTQYF. Written as DNA, the CDR3 is TGTGCCAGCAGCGCTCTAGATACGCAGTATTTT.

The J gene is TRBJ2-5, the V gene TRBV5-6; D call uncertain. There are 14 residues in the CDR3. In germline, CDR1 is SGHDT, CDR2 YYEEEE. Trimming took off 2 bases at V and 5 bases at J, with 13 bases between the two ends. CDR3 in amino acids: CASSFRNVGETQYF. The DNA of the CDR3 is TGTGCCAGCAGCTTTCGAAACGTCGGGGAGACCCAGTACTTC.

The chain joins TRBV5-5 to TRBJ1-5, with D perhaps TRBD1 (5 bases). Trimming took off 4 bases at V and 1 base at J, with 12 bases between the two ends. Germline CDR1 reads SGHKS; CDR2 reads YYEKEE (reference sequence). The CDR3 is made up of 15 amino acids. CDR3 residues: CASSQRGLSNQPQHF. In nucleotides, the CDR3 is TGTGCCAGCAGCCAACGGGGGTTGAGCAATCAGCCCCAGCATTTT. Full variable domain (rest looked up from reference TRBV5-5 and TRBJ1-5): DAGVTQSPTHLIKTRGQQVTLRCSPISGHKSVSWYQQVLGQGPQFIFQYYEKEERGRGNFPDRFSARQFPNYSSELNVNALLLGDSALYLCASSQRGLSNQPQHFGDGTRLSIL.

The V call is TRBV15, the J call TRBJ1-5, with 7 bases fitting TRBD1. Germline CDR1 and CDR2: LNHNV and YYDKDF (reference sequence). With V trimmed by 5 bases and J by 5 bases, 9 bases remained unmatched. The CDR3 has 15 residues. In DNA form, the CDR3 reads TGTGCCACCAGCCTTCAAGGGGGCCCGTATCAGCCCCAGCATTTT. Protein product: CATSLQGGPYQPQHF. The full variable domain, rest sourced from reference TRBV15 and TRBJ1-5, is DAMVIQNPRYQVTQFGKPVTLSCSQTLNHNVMYWYQQKSSQAPKLLFHYYDKDFNNEADTPDNFQSRRPNTSFCFLDIRSPGLGDTAMYLCATSLQGGPYQPQHFGDGTRLSIL.

The chain joins TRBV30 to TRBJ2-2; 9 bases line up with TRBD2. Germline lookup yields CDR1 GTSNPN and CDR2 SVGIG (reference sequence). The CDR3 totals 19 residues. V trimming: 3 bases; J trimming: 4 bases; junction bases outside the gene matches: 18. The CDR3 nucleotides are TGTGCCTGGAGCTATAATTCGACTAGCGGTCTAATGTCCACCGGGGAGCTGTTTTTT. Amino acids: CAWSYNSTSGLMSTGELFF.

CDR3 in DNA: TGTGCCAGCAGCCCCCGGATGGGCGGCTCTGGAAACACCATATATTTT. Amino acids: CASSPRMGGSGNTIYF. The J gene is TRBJ1-3, the V gene TRBV11-2; D remains unclear. V was clipped by 5 bases and J by 0 bases, with 14 bases between them. Germline V lookup: CDR1 SGHAT, CDR2 FQNNGV. The CDR3 covers 16 residues.

V and J are TRBV6-5 and TRBJ1-2; unclear D gene. Looked up from germline, CDR1 is MNHEY and CDR2 is SVGAGI. The length of the CDR3 is 14 residues. V lost 8 bases, J lost 5 bases, and 18 bases lay in between. This CDR3 is CASAVRLNGYGYTF. CDR3 DNA sequence: TGTGCCAGCGCAGTCCGGTTAAACGGATATGGCTACACCTTC.

This clone was detected a few times. The chain carries TRBV6-4 and TRBJ1-2; TRBD1 is a possible D gene (5 bases). Looked up from germline, CDR1 is MRHNA and CDR2 is SNTAGT. The CDR3 covers 12 residues. V lost 3 bases to trimming and J lost 9 bases, with 11 bases between them. CDR3 region: CASSESGHRYTF. In DNA form, the CDR3 reads TGTGCCAGCAGTGAGTCGGGGCATCGCTACACCTTC.

J is TRBJ1-2 and V is TRBV13; D may be TRBD1 (5 bases). This CDR3 has 13 residues. Trimming removed 2 bases from V and 7 bases from J, with 11 bases in between. Germline CDR1 reads PRHDT; CDR2 reads FYEKMQ (reference sequence). CDR3 DNA sequence: TGTGCCAGCAGCTTACACAGGACGGCTGGCTACACCTTC. Its translation: CASSLHRTAGYTF.